This is a list of T cell receptor beta chains from one sample in a study of blood T cell repertoires in COVID-19. Method: immunoSEQ multiplex PCR; TCRdb's copy keeps in-frame clones and lacks some. The data contain about 170,000 clones, about four fifths of them singletons. What was sequenced was peripheral blood. Receptors originate from an older woman who had recovered from COVID-19. Each CDR3 is given with its conserved first and last residue. D genes are given only for firm matches. Some rows mark clone size as missing; the rest say once, few, many or name a class of expanded clone.

v_call	clone_size	j_call	d_call	cdr3_nt	cdr3_aa
TRBV3-1/TRBV3-2	NA	TRBJ2-1	TRBD1	TGTGCCAGCAGCCCGCACAGGGGCAATGAGCAGTTCTTC	CASSPHRGNEQFF
TRBV6-5	NA	TRBJ2-7	NA	TGTGCCAGCAGTTACGCCGGGTACGAGCAGTACTTC	CASSYAGYEQYF
TRBV6-6	NA	TRBJ2-3	NA	TGTGCCAGCAGTTACTCGCGGAACACAGATACGCAGTATTTT	CASSYSRNTDTQYF
TRBV3-1/TRBV3-2	NA	TRBJ1-2	NA	TGTGCCAGCAGCCAAGGAAGTTACAGGGACTATGGCTACACCTTC	CASSQGSYRDYGYTF
TRBV5-4	NA	TRBJ2-5	TRBD1	TGTGCCAGCAGCCCGCCTCAGGGGGCGAGGGAGACCCAGTACTTC	CASSPPQGARETQYF
TRBV5-4	NA	TRBJ2-4	NA	TGTGCCAGCAGCTTGATGAGGCGTACAGGGAGTGTGGCCAAAAACATTCAGTACTTC	CASSLMRRTGSVAKNIQYF
TRBV5-1	NA	TRBJ1-4	NA	TGCGCCAGCAGCCTGGGTCCGATTGAGGAAAAACTGTTTTTT	CASSLGPIEEKLFF
TRBV27	NA	TRBJ2-2	TRBD2	TGTGCCTCGGGACTAGCGGGAACCCCCGGGGAGCTGTTTTTT	CASGLAGTPGELFF
TRBV6-2/TRBV6-3	NA	TRBJ2-3	TRBD2	TGTGCCAGCAGTCCACTAGCGGTTACAGATACGCAGTATTTT	CASSPLAVTDTQYF
TRBV6-4	NA	TRBJ1-5	TRBD1	TGTGCCAGCAGTCCCGGGACAGGTGGTCAGCCCCAGCATTTT	CASSPGTGGQPQHF
TRBV15	NA	TRBJ1-4	TRBD1	TGTGCCACCAGCAGAGATCGTGGGACAGGGGGCGAAAAACTGTTTTTT	CATSRDRGTGGEKLFF
TRBV4-1	NA	TRBJ1-6	TRBD1	TGCGCCAGCACCAGGGGGACAGGTCAGGATTCACCCCTCCACTTT	CASTRGTGQDSPLHF
TRBV27	NA	TRBJ2-7	NA	TGTGCCAGCGGGGAGAGATACGAGCAGTACTTC	CASGERYEQYF
TRBV2	NA	TRBJ2-4	NA	TGTGCCAGCGGGGCGGCCCCCCAAAACATTCAGTACTTC	CASGAAPQNIQYF
TRBV5-6	NA	TRBJ1-2	NA	TGTGCCAGCAGCACCGGCCTTGTGACTAATGGCTACACCTTC	CASSTGLVTNGYTF
TRBV3-1/TRBV3-2	NA	TRBJ1-2	NA	TGTGCCAGCAGCCCGGGCCAACCCGGGGGTTACACCTTC	CASSPGQPGGYTF
TRBV6-4	NA	TRBJ2-1	NA	TGTGCCAGCAGCCCCCAGGGGAGGGGGGGCAGGTATGAGCAGTTCTTC	CASSPQGRGGRYEQFF
TRBV5-1	NA	TRBJ2-2	NA	TGCGCCAGCAGCCCTGTAGAAACGAACACCGGGGAGCTGTTTTTT	CASSPVETNTGELFF
TRBV3-1/TRBV3-2	once	TRBJ2-2	NA	TGTGCCAGCAGCCAATTCCCAGCCGGGGAGCTGTTTTTT	CASSQFPAGELFF
TRBV7-8	NA	TRBJ1-1	NA	TGTGCCAGCAGCACCGACACGGGACTTGAAGCTTTCTTT	CASSTDTGLEAFF
TRBV6-4	NA	TRBJ2-3	NA	TGTGCCAGCAGTGATACGGGCACAGATACGCAGTATTTT	CASSDTGTDTQYF